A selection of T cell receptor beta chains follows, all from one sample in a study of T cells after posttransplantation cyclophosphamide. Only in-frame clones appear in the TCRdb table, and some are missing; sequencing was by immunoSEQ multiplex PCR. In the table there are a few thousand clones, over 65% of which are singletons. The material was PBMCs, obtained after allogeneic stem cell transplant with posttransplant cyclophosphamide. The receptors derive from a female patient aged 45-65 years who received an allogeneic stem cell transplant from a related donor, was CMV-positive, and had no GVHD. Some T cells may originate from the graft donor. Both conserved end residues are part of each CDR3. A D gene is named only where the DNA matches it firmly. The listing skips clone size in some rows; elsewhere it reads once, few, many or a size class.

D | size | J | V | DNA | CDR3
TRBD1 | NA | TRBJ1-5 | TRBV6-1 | TGTGCCAGCAGTGGAGGACAGGGGGAACGACAGCCCCAGCATTTT | CASSGGQGERQPQHF
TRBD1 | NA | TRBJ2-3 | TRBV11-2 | TGTGCCAGCAGCTTCGCCGGGACAGGGGTGGGTGGCACAGATACGCAGTATTTT | CASSFAGTGVGGTDTQYF
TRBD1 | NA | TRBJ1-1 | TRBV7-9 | TGTGCCAGCAGCTTCCTCCGGGACAGAGCTGAAGCTTTCTTT | CASSFLRDRAEAFF
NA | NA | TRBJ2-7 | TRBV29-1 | TGCAGCGTTGGGGGCGGATGGACCTACGAGCAGTACTTC | CSVGGGWTYEQYF
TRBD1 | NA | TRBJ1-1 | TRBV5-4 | TGTGCCAGCAGCTTGGAGACAGGGGAGGGTGAAGCTTTCTTT | CASSLETGEGEAFF
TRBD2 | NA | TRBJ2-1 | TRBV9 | TGTGCCAGCAGCGTAGTACTAGCGGGTTCCAATGAGCAGTTCTTC | CASSVVLAGSNEQFF
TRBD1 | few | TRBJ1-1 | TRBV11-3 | TGTGCCAGCAGCTTAGACAAGACAGGGGGATCGGTGGGCACTGAAGCTTTCTTT | CASSLDKTGGSVGTEAFF
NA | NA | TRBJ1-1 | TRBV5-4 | TGTGCCAGCGGGGAGACAGGGAACACTGAAGCTTTCTTT | CASGETGNTEAFF
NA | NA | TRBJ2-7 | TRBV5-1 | TGCGCCAGCAGCTTGGTGGCAGGGAAAACCTACGAGCAGTACTTC | CASSLVAGKTYEQYF
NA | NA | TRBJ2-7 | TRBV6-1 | TGTGCCAGCAGTGACTTGGGGGGTTACGAGCAGTACTTC | CASSDLGGYEQYF
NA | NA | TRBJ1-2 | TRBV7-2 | TGTGCCAGCAGCTTATTGGGGAGCTATGGCTACACCTTC | CASSLLGSYGYTF
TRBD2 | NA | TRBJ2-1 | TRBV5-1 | TGCGCCAGCAGCGGCCGGACTAGCGGGAGGGTCGAGCAGTTCTTC | CASSGRTSGRVEQFF
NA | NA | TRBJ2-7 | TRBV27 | TGTGCCAGCAGTTCCCCCTCCTACGAGCAGTACTTC | CASSSPSYEQYF
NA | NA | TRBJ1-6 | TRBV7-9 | TGTGCCAGCAGCCCGAACAGGGAAGCACCCCTCCACTTT | CASSPNREAPLHF
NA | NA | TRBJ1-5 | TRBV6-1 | TGTGCCAGCAGTGAAACAGGGCGCCAGCCCCAGCATTTT | CASSETGRQPQHF
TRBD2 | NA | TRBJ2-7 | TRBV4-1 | TGCGCCAGCAGCCAGGATGGGACTAGCGGGAATTCCTACGAGCAGTACTTC | CASSQDGTSGNSYEQYF
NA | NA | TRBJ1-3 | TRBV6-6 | TGTGCCAGCAGTGATACAGGGTTAAGCGGCACCATATATTTT | CASSDTGLSGTIYF
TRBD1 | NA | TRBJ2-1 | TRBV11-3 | TGTGCCAGCAGCCAAAGGACAGGGGAAGGCAATGAGCAGTTCTTC | CASSQRTGEGNEQFF
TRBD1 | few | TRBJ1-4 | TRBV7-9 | TGTGCCAGCAGCCAATTATCAATTCAGGGGGGTGAAAAACTGTTTTTT | CASSQLSIQGGEKLFF
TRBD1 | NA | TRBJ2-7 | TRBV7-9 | TGTGCCAGCAGCTTAGTTGGCAGGGGGCTTTACGAGCAGTACTTC | CASSLVGRGLYEQYF
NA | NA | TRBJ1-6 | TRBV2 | TGTGCCAGCAGTGAACAAGGGGTTGCGGCACCCCTCCACTTT | CASSEQGVAAPLHF
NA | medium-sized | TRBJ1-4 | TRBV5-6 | TGTGCCAGCAGCTTGCAAGGCCAAGGGGCCGCAGTGGGAAAACTGTTTTTT | CASSLQGQGAAVGKLFF
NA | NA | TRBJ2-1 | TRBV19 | TGTGCCAGTAGTATTACGGCAGGGCCCTACAATGAGCAGTTCTTC | CASSITAGPYNEQFF
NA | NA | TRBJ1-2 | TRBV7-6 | TGTGCCAGCAGCTTACTCCAGGGTCCTAACTATGGCTACACCTTC | CASSLLQGPNYGYTF
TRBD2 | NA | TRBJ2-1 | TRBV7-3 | TGTGCCAGCAGCACTGGGACTAGCGGTCATGAGCAGTTCTTC | CASSTGTSGHEQFF
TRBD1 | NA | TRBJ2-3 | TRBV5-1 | TGCGCCAGCCGGAGGACAGGGGGCACAGATACGCAGTATTTT | CASRRTGGTDTQYF
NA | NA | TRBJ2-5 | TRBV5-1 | TGCGCCAGCAGCCTTCAAGAGACCCAGTACTTC | CASSLQETQYF
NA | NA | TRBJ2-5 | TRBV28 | TGTGCCAGCAGTGCTCCTCTCCAGGGCGGGACCCAGTACTTC | CASSAPLQGGTQYF
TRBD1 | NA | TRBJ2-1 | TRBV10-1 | TGCGCCAGCAGTGAGTCAGGGGGCCTGGACAATGAGCAGTTCTTC | CASSESGGLDNEQFF
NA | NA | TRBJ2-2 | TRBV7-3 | TGTGCCAGCAGCAAGGGGCCAGACACCGGGGAGCTGTTTTTT | CASSKGPDTGELFF
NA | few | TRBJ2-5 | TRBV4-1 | TGCGCCAGCAGCCAACGTCAGGGCCAAGAGACCCAGTACTTC | CASSQRQGQETQYF
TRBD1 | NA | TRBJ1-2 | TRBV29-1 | TGCAGCGTAAAACTTGGACAGGGGGCATATGGCTACACCTTC | CSVKLGQGAYGYTF
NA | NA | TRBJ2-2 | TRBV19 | TGTGCCAGTAGTATACCGGTTCCCACCGGGGAGCTGTTTTTT | CASSIPVPTGELFF
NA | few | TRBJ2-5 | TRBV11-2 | TGTGCCAGCAGTCATCCGGGGGGCAGGGAGACCCAGTACTTC | CASSHPGGRETQYF
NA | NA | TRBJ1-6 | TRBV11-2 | TGTGCCAGCAGCCCCTTAGGAGGGTTTAATTCACCCCTCCACTTT | CASSPLGGFNSPLHF
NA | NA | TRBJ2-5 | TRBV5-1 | TGCGCCAGCAGCTACGGACAGCAAGAGACCCAGTACTTC | CASSYGQQETQYF
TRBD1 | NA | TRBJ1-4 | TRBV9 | TGTGCCAGCAGCGTAGCTCCAGGGGGCTGGGAAAAACTGTTTTTT | CASSVAPGGWEKLFF
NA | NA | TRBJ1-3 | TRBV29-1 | TGCAGCGTTGACTCAGGGGCCGCTGGAAACACCATATATTTT | CSVDSGAAGNTIYF
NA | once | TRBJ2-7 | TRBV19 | TGTGCCAGTAGTGGTGACATGGCCTACGAGCAGTACTTC | CASSGDMAYEQYF
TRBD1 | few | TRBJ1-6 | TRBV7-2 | TGTGCCAGCAGCTTACGGGACAGCTCCTATAATTCACCCCTCCACTTT | CASSLRDSSYNSPLHF
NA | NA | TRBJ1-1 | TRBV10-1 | TGCGCCAGCAGTGGTCGGAACACTGAAGCTTTCTTT | CASSGRNTEAFF
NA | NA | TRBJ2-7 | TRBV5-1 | TGCGCCAGCAGCTTGGTCGGCTACGAGCAGTACTTC | CASSLVGYEQYF
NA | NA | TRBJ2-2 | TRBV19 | TGTGCCAGTAGGGTTCCGGAGGTCACCGGGGAGCTGTTTTTT | CASRVPEVTGELFF
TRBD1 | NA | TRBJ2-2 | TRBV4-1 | TGCGCCAGCACCCGGGACAGAATCACCGGGGAGCTGTTTTTT | CASTRDRITGELFF
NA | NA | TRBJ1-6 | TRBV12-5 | TGTGCTAGTGGTTTTAGCAGTAATAATTCACCCCTCCACTTT | CASGFSSNNSPLHF
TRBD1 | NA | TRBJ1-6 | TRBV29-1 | TGCAGCGTCCTAGAGACAGGGCCGGGGAATTCACCCCTCCACTTT | CSVLETGPGNSPLHF
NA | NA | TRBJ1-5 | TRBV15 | TGTGCCACCAGCGTACAGGGTGGGAGCAATCAGCCCCAGCATTTT | CATSVQGGSNQPQHF
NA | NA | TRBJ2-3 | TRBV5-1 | TGCGCCAGCAGCTTTCCCCCAGGAGGTAGCACAGATACGCAGTATTTT | CASSFPPGGSTDTQYF
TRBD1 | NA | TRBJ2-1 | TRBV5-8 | TGTGCCAGCAGCTTGGGGGGACAGGGGGCCAATGAGCAGTTCTTC | CASSLGGQGANEQFF
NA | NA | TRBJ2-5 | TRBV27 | TGTGCCAGCAGTTTCGGGGGAGAGCAGTACTTC | CASSFGGEQYF
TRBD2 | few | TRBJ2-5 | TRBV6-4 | TGTGCCAGCAGTGTGAGCGGGGGGGCCGGAGAGACCCAGTACTTC | CASSVSGGAGETQYF
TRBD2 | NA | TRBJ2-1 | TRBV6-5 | TGTGCCAGCAGTAGACTAGCGGGAGGGGACAATGAGCAGTTCTTC | CASSRLAGGDNEQFF
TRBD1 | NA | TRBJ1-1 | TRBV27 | TGTGCCAGCAGCTTTGGGACAGGGCGCTTGAACACTGAAGCTTTCTTT | CASSFGTGRLNTEAFF
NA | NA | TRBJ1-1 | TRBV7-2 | TGTGCCAGCAGCTTATTTCAGGGCATCACTGAAGCTTTCTTT | CASSLFQGITEAFF
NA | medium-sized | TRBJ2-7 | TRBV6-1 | TGTGCCAGCAGCCCTCTCTACGAGCAGTACTTC | CASSPLYEQYF
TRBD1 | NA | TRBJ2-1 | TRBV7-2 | TGTGCCAGCAGCATCGCCGGAACAGGGGGTCAGTATGAGCAGTTCTTC | CASSIAGTGGQYEQFF
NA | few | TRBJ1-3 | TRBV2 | TGTGCCAGCAGTGATCAAGGGGGGGACACCATATATTTT | CASSDQGGDTIYF